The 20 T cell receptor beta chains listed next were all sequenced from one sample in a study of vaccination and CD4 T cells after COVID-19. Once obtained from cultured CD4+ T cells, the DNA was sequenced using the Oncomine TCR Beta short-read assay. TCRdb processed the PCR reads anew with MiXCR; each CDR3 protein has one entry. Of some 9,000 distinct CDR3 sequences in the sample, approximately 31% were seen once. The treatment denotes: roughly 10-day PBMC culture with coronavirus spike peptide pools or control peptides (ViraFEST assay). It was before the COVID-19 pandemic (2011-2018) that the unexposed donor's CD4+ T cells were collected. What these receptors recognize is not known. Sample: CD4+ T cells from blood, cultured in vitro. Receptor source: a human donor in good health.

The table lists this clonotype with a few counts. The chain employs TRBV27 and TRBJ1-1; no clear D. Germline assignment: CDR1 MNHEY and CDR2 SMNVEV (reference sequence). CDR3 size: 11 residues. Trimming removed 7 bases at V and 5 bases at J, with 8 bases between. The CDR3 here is CASIWGTEAFF. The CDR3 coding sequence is TGTGCCAGCATTTGGGGTACTGAAGCTTTCTTT.

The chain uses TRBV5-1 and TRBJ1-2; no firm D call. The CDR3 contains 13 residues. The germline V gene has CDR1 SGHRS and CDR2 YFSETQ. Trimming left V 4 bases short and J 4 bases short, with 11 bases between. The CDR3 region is CASSKTESYGYTF. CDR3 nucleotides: TGCGCCAGCAGCAAGACCGAGAGCTATGGCTACACCTTC.

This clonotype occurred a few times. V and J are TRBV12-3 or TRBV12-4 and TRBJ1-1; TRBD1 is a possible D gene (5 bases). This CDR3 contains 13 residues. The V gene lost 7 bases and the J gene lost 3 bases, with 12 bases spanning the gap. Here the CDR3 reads CASTRKGHTEAFF. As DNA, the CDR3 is TGTGCCAGCACTAGAAAGGGACACACTGAAGCTTTCTTT.

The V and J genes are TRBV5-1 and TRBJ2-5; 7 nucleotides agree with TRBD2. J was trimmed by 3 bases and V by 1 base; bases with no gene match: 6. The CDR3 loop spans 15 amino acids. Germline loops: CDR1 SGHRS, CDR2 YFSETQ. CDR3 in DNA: TGCGCCAGCAGCTTGTTCCTAGCGGACGAAGAGACCCAGTACTTC. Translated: CASSLFLADEETQYF. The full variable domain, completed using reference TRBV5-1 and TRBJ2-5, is KAGVTQTPRYLIKTRGQQVTLSCSPISGHRSVSWYQQTPGQGLQFLFEYFSETQRNKGNFPGRFSGRQFSNSRSEMNVSTLELGDSALYLCASSLFLADEETQYFGPGTRLLVL.

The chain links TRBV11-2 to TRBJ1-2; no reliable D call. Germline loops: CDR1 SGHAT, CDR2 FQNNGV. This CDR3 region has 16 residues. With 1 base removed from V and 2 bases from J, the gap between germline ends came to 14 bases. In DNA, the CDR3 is TGTGCCAGCAGCTTAGGAAATTTGCTCTCGAACTATGGCTACACCTTC. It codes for CASSLGNLLSNYGYTF. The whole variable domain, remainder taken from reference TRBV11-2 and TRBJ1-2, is EAGVAQSPRYKIIEKRQSVAFWCNPISGHATLYWYQQILGQGPKLLIQFQNNGVVDDSQLPKDRFSAERLKGVDSTLKIQPAKLEDSAVYLCASSLGNLLSNYGYTFGSGTRLTVV.

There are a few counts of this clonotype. The CDR3, as DNA: TGTGCCAGCGCTACGGTAACCTCCGGGGAGCTGTTTTTT. Its protein product is CASATVTSGELFF. This chain joins TRBV7-2 and TRBJ2-2; D gene unclear. The CDR3 is 13 residues long. V shed 8 bases and J shed 6 bases, with 13 bases lying between them. CDR1 is SGHTA, CDR2 FQGNSA, per germline.

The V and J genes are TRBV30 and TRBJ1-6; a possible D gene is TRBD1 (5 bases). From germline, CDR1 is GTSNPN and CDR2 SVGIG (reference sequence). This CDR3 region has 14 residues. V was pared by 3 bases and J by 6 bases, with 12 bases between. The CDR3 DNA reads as TGTGCCTGGAGCGGGGGAAACGCTAATTCACCCCTCCACTTT. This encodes CAWSGGNANSPLHF.

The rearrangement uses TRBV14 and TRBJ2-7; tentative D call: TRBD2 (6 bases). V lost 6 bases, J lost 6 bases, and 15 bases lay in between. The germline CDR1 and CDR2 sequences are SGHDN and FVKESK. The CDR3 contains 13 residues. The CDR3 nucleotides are TGTGCCAGCAGGAACCAGGTGGAGGGCGAGCAGTACTTC. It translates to CASRNQVEGEQYF.

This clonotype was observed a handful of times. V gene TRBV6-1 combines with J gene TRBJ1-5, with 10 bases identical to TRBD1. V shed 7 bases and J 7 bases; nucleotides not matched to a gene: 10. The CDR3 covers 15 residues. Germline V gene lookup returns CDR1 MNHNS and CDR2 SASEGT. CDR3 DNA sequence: TGTGCCAGCACCCCGGACAGGGGGTTTGGACAGCCCCAGCATTTT. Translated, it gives CASTPDRGFGQPQHF.

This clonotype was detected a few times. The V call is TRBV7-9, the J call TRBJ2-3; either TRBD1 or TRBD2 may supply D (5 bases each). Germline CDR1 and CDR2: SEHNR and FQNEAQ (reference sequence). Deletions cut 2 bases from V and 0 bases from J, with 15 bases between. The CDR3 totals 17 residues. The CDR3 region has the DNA TGTGCCAGCAGCTTAAGGGGCGGGCAGGTCAGCACAGATACGCAGTATTTT. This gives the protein CASSLRGGQVSTDTQYF.

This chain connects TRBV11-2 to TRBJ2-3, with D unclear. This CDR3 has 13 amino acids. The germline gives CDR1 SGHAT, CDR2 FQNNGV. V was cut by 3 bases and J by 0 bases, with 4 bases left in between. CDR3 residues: CASSFPSTDTQYF. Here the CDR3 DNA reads TGTGCCAGCAGCTTCCCGAGCACAGATACGCAGTATTTT. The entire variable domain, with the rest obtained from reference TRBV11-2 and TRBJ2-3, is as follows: EAGVAQSPRYKIIEKRQSVAFWCNPISGHATLYWYQQILGQGPKLLIQFQNNGVVDDSQLPKDRFSAERLKGVDSTLKIQPAKLEDSAVYLCASSFPSTDTQYFGPGTRLTVL.

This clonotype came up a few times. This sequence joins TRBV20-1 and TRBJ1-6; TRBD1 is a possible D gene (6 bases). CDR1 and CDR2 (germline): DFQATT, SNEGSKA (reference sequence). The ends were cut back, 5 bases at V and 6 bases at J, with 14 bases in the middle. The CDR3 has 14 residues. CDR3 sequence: CSAGRDILNSPLHF. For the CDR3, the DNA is TGCAGTGCTGGCCGGGACATCCTTAATTCACCCCTCCACTTT.

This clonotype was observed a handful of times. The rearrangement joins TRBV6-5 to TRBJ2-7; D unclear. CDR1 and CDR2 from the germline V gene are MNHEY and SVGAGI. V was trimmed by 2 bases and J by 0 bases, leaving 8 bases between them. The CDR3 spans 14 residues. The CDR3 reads CASSYAPSSYEQYF. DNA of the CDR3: TGTGCCAGCAGTTACGCCCCCAGCTCCTACGAGCAGTACTTC.

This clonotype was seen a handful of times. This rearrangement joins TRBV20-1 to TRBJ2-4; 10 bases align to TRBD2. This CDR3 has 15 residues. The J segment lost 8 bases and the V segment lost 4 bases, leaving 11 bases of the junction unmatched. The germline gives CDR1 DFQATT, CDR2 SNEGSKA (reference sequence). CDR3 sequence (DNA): TGCAGTGCTACAAGCGGGGGGGCCTCTACGCACATTCAGTACTTC. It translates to CSATSGGASTHIQYF.

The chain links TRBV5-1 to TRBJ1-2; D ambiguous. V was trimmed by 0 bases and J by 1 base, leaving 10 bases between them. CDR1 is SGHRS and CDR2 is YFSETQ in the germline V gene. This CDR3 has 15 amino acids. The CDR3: CASSLVPGDNYGYTF. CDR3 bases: TGCGCCAGCAGCTTGGTTCCAGGAGATAACTATGGCTACACCTTC.

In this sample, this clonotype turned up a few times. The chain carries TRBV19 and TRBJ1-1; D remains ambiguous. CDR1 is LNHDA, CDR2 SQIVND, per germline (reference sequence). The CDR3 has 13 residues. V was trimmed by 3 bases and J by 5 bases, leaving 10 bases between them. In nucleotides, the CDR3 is TGTGCCAGTAGTATGGTAGCAGGTACTGAAGCTTTCTTT. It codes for CASSMVAGTEAFF.

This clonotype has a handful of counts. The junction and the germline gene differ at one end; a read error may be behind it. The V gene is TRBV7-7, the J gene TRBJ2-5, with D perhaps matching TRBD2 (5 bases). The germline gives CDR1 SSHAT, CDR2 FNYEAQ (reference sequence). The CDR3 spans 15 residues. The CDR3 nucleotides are TGTGCTAGCAGCTTAGGCGGGTCGGTTTTGGAGACCCAGTACTTC. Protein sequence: CASSLGGSVLETQYF. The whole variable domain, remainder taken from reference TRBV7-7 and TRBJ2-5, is GAGVSQSPRYKVTKRGQDVTLRCDPISSHATLYWYQQALGQGPEFLTYFNYEAQPDKSGLPSDRFSAERPEGSISTLTIQRTEQRDSAMYRCASSLGGSVLETQYFGPGTRLLVL.

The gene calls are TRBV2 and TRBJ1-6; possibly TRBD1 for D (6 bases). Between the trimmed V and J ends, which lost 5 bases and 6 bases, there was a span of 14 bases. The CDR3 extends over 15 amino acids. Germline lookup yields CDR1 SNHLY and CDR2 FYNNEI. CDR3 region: CASSTDRQLNSPLHF. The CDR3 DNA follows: TGTGCCAGCAGTACCGACAGGCAACTTAATTCACCCCTCCACTTT.

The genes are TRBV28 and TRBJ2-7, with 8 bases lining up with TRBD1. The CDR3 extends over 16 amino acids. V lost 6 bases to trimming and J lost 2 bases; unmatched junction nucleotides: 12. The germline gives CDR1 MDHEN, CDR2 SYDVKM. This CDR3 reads CASSKDRQGHTYEQYF. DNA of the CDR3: TGTGCCAGCAGCAAGGATCGACAGGGGCACACCTACGAGCAGTACTTC.

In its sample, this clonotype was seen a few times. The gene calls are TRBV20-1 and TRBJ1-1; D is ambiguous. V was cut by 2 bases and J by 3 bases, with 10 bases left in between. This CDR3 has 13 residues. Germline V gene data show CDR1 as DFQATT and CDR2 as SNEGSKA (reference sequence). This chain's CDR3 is CSARIQVDTEAFF. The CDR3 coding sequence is TGCAGTGCTAGAATACAAGTGGACACTGAAGCTTTCTTT.